The present TCR beta chain was sequenced within a study of post-analysis software for immune sequencing data. In the study overall: Secondary progressive, relapsing-remitting and progressive-relapsing multiple sclerosis were among the included disease courses.

General observations from the study: Four to six TRBV segments, including TRBV5-6, TRBV5-1 and TRBV20-1, were more frequent in patients than controls. When the samples were clustered directly with F measure, those that had been prepared in the same batch showed strong co-clustering. Relative to controls, patients with multiple sclerosis showed significantly lower normalized Chao1 diversity.

Prepared TCR beta cDNA libraries contained unique molecular identifiers. Each sample of roughly 0.95 to 10 million input T cells yielded around 500,000 cDNA molecules, so each molecule approximated one T cell. TCRdb re-called the PCR reads with MiXCR, one entry per CDR3 protein. The sample yields roughly 800,000 distinct CDR3 sequences, about 53% seen once. This clonotype was seen only once. No antigen is known for it. The V end lost 6 bases, the J end lost 5 bases, and 10 bases lay between the germline ends. Germline V gene data show CDR1 as SEHNR and CDR2 as FQNEAQ (reference sequence). The CDR3 sequence is 12 residues long.

The gene calls are TRBV7-9 and TRBJ2-5, with D possibly being TRBD1 (5 bases). The TCR sequence derives from a girl under 18 with multiple sclerosis. Source material: blood. DNA for the CDR3: TGTGCCAGCAGAGGGGATAGGGAGACCCAGTACTTC. Residues: CASRGDRETQYF.